This TCR beta chain was recorded in a study of cytomegalovirus exposure and HLA in healthy donors. Overall study context: The 90 to 150 validation repertoires, a later analysis reported, used the same platform as the 550 to 700 repertoires from the first cohort. General study findings and limits: Across donors, most TCRs were seen rarely, yet some public ones were widespread. Clusters of TCRs from the first cohort tended to co-occur in the 100 to 150 validation repertoires (as a later analysis found). According to the study, around 150 TCR beta chains were cytomegalovirus-associated.

The CDR3 runs 16 residues. Germline-derived CDR1 and CDR2 are LGHNA and YNFKEQ. The V gene end was trimmed by 3 bases and the J gene end by 5 bases; junction bases not matched to a gene: 11. The protocol was immunoSEQ multiplex PCR, while the TCRdb copy is restricted to in-frame clones and leaves out a portion. The data contain 150,000 to 200,000 clones, 85% to 90% of them singletons. A word on this clone: Its antigen is still unknown.

This rearrangement joins TRBV4-2 to TRBJ2-3, with 7 nucleotides matching TRBD1. This TCR was recovered from a woman in her 30s in good health and CMV-seronegative. The sequenced sample consisted of PBMCs. CDR3 DNA sequence: TGTGCCAGCAGCCAGCCCGGTGTGACAGGGAGAGATACGCAGTATTTT. Its translation: CASSQPGVTGRDTQYF.